This T cell receptor beta chain was sequenced for a study of shared clonotypes between healthy human individuals. Method: immunoSEQ multiplex PCR; TCRdb's copy keeps in-frame clones and lacks some. The data hold 2,100,000 or so clones, with 90% to 97% observed a single time. J lost 4 bases, V lost 5 bases, and 8 bases had no gene match. Germline V gives CDR1 MNHEY, CDR2 SMNVEV (reference sequence). The CDR3 extends over 15 amino acids. The rearrangement uses TRBV27 and TRBJ1-1; the match to TRBD1 covers 9 bases. This receptor was identified in a young man in good health. Sequenced material: naive CD4+ T cells sorted from blood. Subset denoted: CD45RA+ positively selected. The CDR3 nucleotides are TGTGCCAGCAGTATACCGGGACAGGGTTTCACTGAAGCTTTCTTT. Amino acids: CASSIPGQGFTEAFF.